The 32 T cell receptor beta chains below all came from one sample that was sequenced in a study of shared clonotypes between healthy human individuals. Only in-frame clones appear in the TCRdb table, and some are missing; sequencing was by immunoSEQ multiplex PCR. Among about 980,000 clones listed, 70% to 85% were seen once. Sequencing input: memory CD4+ T cells sorted from blood. Subset given: CD45RA-negative fraction. These receptors were obtained from a man aged 18 to 30 in good health.

The chain carries TRBV27 and TRBJ1-2; TRBD1 agrees at 7 bases. The V gene end was trimmed by 3 bases and the J gene end by 8 bases; junction bases not matched to a gene: 6. The CDR3 is made up of 13 amino acids. Germline lookup yields CDR1 MNHEY and CDR2 SMNVEV (reference sequence). The CDR3, as DNA: TGTGCCAGCAGTTTCAGACAGGGTAACGGCTACACCTTC. Amino acids: CASSFRQGNGYTF.

A few counts support this clone. The chain uses TRBV7-2 and TRBJ2-7; tentatively, D is TRBD1 (5 bases). The germline CDR1 and CDR2 sequences are SGHTA and FQGNSA. Trimming shortened V by 4 bases and J by 1 base, and 8 bases separated the two germline ends. The CDR3 length is 13 residues. CDR3 DNA: TGTGCCAGCAGCTCAAGACAGTCCTACGAGCAGTACTTC. Residues: CASSSRQSYEQYF.

The chain couples TRBV10-3 to TRBJ1-6; possibly TRBD1 for D (6 bases). The germline V gene encodes CDR1 ENHRY and CDR2 SYGVKD. V gave up 0 bases and J gave up 2 bases, with 14 bases separating them. The CDR3 extends over 18 amino acids. The chain's CDR3 is CAISESGGAGTYNSPLHF. CDR3 bases: TGTGCCATCAGTGAGTCCGGGGGCGCGGGCACCTATAATTCACCCCTCCACTTT.

The chain links TRBV5-1 to TRBJ2-3, with D perhaps matching TRBD1 or TRBD2 (5 bases each). Trimming left V 5 bases short and J 2 bases short, with 15 bases between. Germline V CDR1 and CDR2: SGHRS, YFSETQ. The CDR3 length is 15 residues. CDR3 coding DNA: TGCGCCAGCAGAGAACTGGGGGTGACCACAGATACGCAGTATTTT. Amino acids: CASRELGVTTDTQYF. Variable domain in full (rest from reference TRBV5-1 and TRBJ2-3): KAGVTQTPRYLIKTRGQQVTLSCSPISGHRSVSWYQQTPGQGLQFLFEYFSETQRNKGNFPGRFSGRQFSNSRSEMNVSTLELGDSALYLCASRELGVTTDTQYFGPGTRLTVL.

J is TRBJ1-4 and V is TRBV7-8; D might be TRBD1 (5 bases). V gave up 4 bases and J gave up 4 bases, with 13 bases separating them. Germline-derived CDR1 and CDR2 are SGHVS and FQNEAQ. CDR3 length: 15 amino acids. CDR3 bases: TGTGCCAGCAGCTCCTGGACATCGGATAATGAAAAACTGTTTTTT. It translates to CASSSWTSDNEKLFF.

This clone has just one count. The chain recombines TRBV4-1 with TRBJ1-4; D is unclear. This CDR3 spans 15 amino acids. Germline values: CDR1 MGHRA, CDR2 YSYEKL. The V gene lost 0 bases and the J gene lost 8 bases, with 13 bases spanning the gap. The CDR3 sequence: CASSQDKGNREKLFF. In nucleotides, the CDR3 is TGCGCCAGCAGCCAAGATAAAGGGAACAGAGAAAAACTGTTTTTT.

This clone came up once. V usage is TRBV7-2 and J usage is TRBJ1-6, with D possibly matching TRBD1 (5 bases). Per germline, CDR1 SGHTA and CDR2 FQGNSA. CDR3 length equals 16 residues. Deletions cut 2 bases from V and 7 bases from J, with 15 bases between. The CDR3 region has the DNA TGTGCCAGCAGCTTACTACAGGTGAAGAACAATTCACCCCTCCACTTT. Protein product: CASSLLQVKNNSPLHF.

This clone was counted a few times. J is TRBJ2-1 and V is TRBV29-1; TRBD1 matches 11 bases. From germline, CDR1 is SQVTM and CDR2 ANQGSEA. CDR3 length: 13 amino acids. The V gene end was trimmed by 8 bases and the J gene end by 7 bases; junction bases not matched to a gene: 7. As DNA, the CDR3 is TGCAGCATATGGACAGGGGGCAGGAATGAGCAGTTCTTC. This translates into CSIWTGGRNEQFF.

This clone showed up many times. This same CDR3 is encoded by further DNA sequences in the sample. The chain links TRBV5-4 to TRBJ1-2, with D perhaps matching TRBD1 (5 bases). This CDR3 contains 13 residues. From germline, CDR1 is SGHNT and CDR2 YYREEE (reference sequence). Deletions cut 0 bases from V and 5 bases from J, with 8 bases between. CDR3 region: CASSLVQGYGYTF. CDR3 DNA: TGTGCCAGCAGCTTGGTTCAGGGTTATGGCTACACCTTC.

The J gene is TRBJ2-6, the V gene TRBV18; 12 bases align to TRBD1. Looked up from germline, CDR1 is KGHSH and CDR2 is LQKENI. This CDR3 is 17 amino acids long. V trimming: 3 bases; J trimming: 3 bases; junction bases outside the gene matches: 3. The CDR3 nucleotides are TGTGCCAGCTCACCGGGACAGGGGGCGGTTGGGGCCAACGTCCTGACTTTC. Its protein product is CASSPGQGAVGANVLTF. The variable domain in full, with the rest retrieved from reference TRBV18 and TRBJ2-6, is NAGVMQNPRHLVRRRGQEARLRCSPMKGHSHVYWYRQLPEEGLKFMVYLQKENIIDESGMPKERFSAEFPKEGPSILRIQQVVRGDSAAYFCASSPGQGAVGANVLTFGAGSRLTVL.

On this clone itself: This may arise from a read error, as a much more abundant clone is one base away. The genes are TRBV6-1 and TRBJ1-1; D unclear. CDR1 is MNHNS, CDR2 SASEGT, per germline. CDR3 size: 12 residues. Trimming stripped 6 bases from V and 0 bases from J, with 5 bases between. The CDR3 bases are TGTGCCAGCAGGCAGATGAACACTGAAGCTTTCTTT. It encodes CASRQMNTEAFF.

This clone has more than one count but fewer than ten. CDR3 sequence reads: CSISLEGEKLFF. The CDR3 DNA reads TGCAGCATCAGTCTGGAAGGTGAAAAACTGTTTTTT. The V and J genes are TRBV29-1 and TRBJ1-4; D call uncertain. The V and J ends lost 8 bases and 7 bases respectively, with 14 bases between them. In germline, CDR1 is SQVTM, CDR2 ANQGSEA. This CDR3 is built from 12 residues.

This clone was seen only a few times. This chain connects TRBV5-6 to TRBJ1-2; D unclear. The CDR3 is made up of 13 amino acids. The germline gives CDR1 SGHDT, CDR2 YYEEEE. The V and J ends lost 4 bases and 5 bases respectively, with 12 bases between them. The CDR3 bases are TGTGCCAGCAGCGTAGTATTCGGATATGGCTACACCTTC. The encoded protein is CASSVVFGYGYTF.

This clone was seen a handful of times. This sequence joins TRBV5-4 and TRBJ1-2; D call uncertain. Trimming took 4 bases from V and 6 from J, leaving 16 bases between them. Germline-derived CDR1 and CDR2 are SGHNT and YYREEE (reference sequence). The CDR3 length is 14 residues. CDR3 in amino acids: CASSPAGLRDGYTF. In nucleotides, the CDR3 is TGTGCCAGCAGCCCAGCTGGACTCCGCGATGGCTACACCTTC.

Worth noting for this clone: The junction and the germline gene differ at one end; a read error may be behind it. The rearrangement joins TRBV10-2 to TRBJ2-5; the D gene is possibly TRBD2 (7 bases). In germline, CDR1 is WSHSY, CDR2 SAAADI. The CDR3 loop spans 15 amino acids. The CDR3 here is CASREWGAGEETQYF. The CDR3 DNA reads TGCGCCAGCCGTGAATGGGGGGCGGGGGAGGAGACCCAGTACTTC.

This clone was recorded a few times. Different DNA sequences within this sample yield the same CDR3. This sequence joins TRBV30 and TRBJ1-5; D is unclear. The CDR3 sequence is 13 residues long. Germline V CDR1 and CDR2: GTSNPN, SVGIG (reference sequence). V lost 3 bases and J lost 1, with 7 bases in between. CDR3 coding DNA: TGTGCCTGGAGCACCGACAGCAATCAGCCCCAGCATTTT. It is translated as CAWSTDSNQPQHF.

The table lists this clone with many counts. The chain joins TRBV5-6 to TRBJ2-7, with D possibly being TRBD1 or TRBD2 (5 bases each). This CDR3 is built from 16 residues. Looked up from germline, CDR1 is SGHDT and CDR2 is YYEEEE. V lost 1 base and J lost 0, with 14 bases in between. CDR3 sequence reads: CASSLPGPKSSYEQYF. CDR3 DNA sequence: TGTGCCAGCAGCTTGCCGGGACCCAAGAGCTCCTACGAGCAGTACTTC.

This clone was recorded a few times. For the CDR3, the DNA is TGTGCCAGCAGGCCAGGGGGCACAGATACGCAGTATTTT. Encoded protein: CASRPGGTDTQYF. The rearrangement uses TRBV2 and TRBJ2-3; the D gene is possibly TRBD1 (6 bases). The CDR3 length is 13 residues. The V end lost 6 bases, the J end lost 1 base, and 8 bases lay between the germline ends. CDR1 and CDR2 (germline): SNHLY, FYNNEI.

The V call is TRBV27, the J call TRBJ1-6, with D tentatively TRBD1 (5 bases). The CDR3 spans 15 residues. Trimming removed 3 bases from V and 5 bases from J, with 11 bases in between. Germline CDR1 MNHEY, CDR2 SMNVEV (reference sequence). CDR3 in DNA: TGTGCCAGCAGTTTGTTCAGGGCGGATAATTCACCCCTCCACTTT. It is translated as CASSLFRADNSPLHF.

This clone was picked up a small number of times. The chain has TRBV21-1 and TRBJ2-7. TRBV21-1 is a listed pseudogene. The CDR3 covers 12 residues. CDR3 protein: CASRRFSYEQYF. The CDR3 bases are TGTGCCTCCCGTAGGTTCTCCTACGAGCAGTACTTC.

This chain connects TRBV7-2 to TRBJ1-2; D unresolved. Germline CDR1 and CDR2: SGHTA and FQGNSA. Trimming cost V 5 bases and J 6 bases, with 16 bases left between them. CDR3 length: 14 residues. For the CDR3, the DNA is TGTGCCAGCAGCACTAGACGGATCCTTGATGGCTACACCTTC. It encodes CASSTRRILDGYTF.

This clone was recorded a few times. The chain carries TRBV7-2 and TRBJ2-1; 9 bases map to TRBD2. The V and J ends lost 7 bases and 8 bases, in that order; junction bases with no gene match: 12. The CDR3 has 15 residues. Germline V gene sequence: CDR1 SGHTA, CDR2 FQGNSA. DNA for the CDR3: TGTGCCAGCACCCTTAGGGGCGGGAGGGCCGATGAGCAGTTCTTC. It translates to CASTLRGGRADEQFF.

This chain uses TRBV6-6 with TRBJ1-2; D is unclear. CDR1 and CDR2 (germline): MNHNY, SVGAGI (reference sequence). The V gene lost 8 bases and the J gene lost 0 bases, with 16 bases spanning the gap. This CDR3 is built from 15 residues. This chain's CDR3 is CASSPDGQANYGYTF. The CDR3 coding sequence is TGTGCCAGCTCCCCGGACGGTCAAGCTAACTATGGCTACACCTTC.

This chain joins TRBV7-2 and TRBJ2-7, with D perhaps TRBD1 (6 bases). The V gene's germline CDR1 is SGHTA and CDR2 FQGNSA. This CDR3 is 14 amino acids long. V lost 4 bases to trimming and J lost 6 bases, with 16 bases between them. The CDR3 spells CASSSRWGLIEQYF. In DNA form, the CDR3 reads TGTGCCAGCAGCTCCCGCTGGGGGCTTATCGAGCAGTACTTC.

This chain connects TRBV5-1 to TRBJ1-1; D is undetermined. The CDR3 is made up of 14 amino acids. Per germline, CDR1 SGHRS and CDR2 YFSETQ. V was pared by 2 bases and J by 1 base, with 9 bases between. The CDR3 region is CASSFDGRNTEAFF. The CDR3 DNA sequence: TGCGCCAGCAGCTTCGACGGAAGGAACACTGAAGCTTTCTTT.

The chain is built from TRBV7-9 and TRBJ2-3; 14 nucleotides agree with TRBD2. CDR1 is SEHNR and CDR2 is FQNEAQ in the germline V gene (reference sequence). This CDR3 is built from 16 residues. With V trimmed by 3 bases and J by 2 bases, 1 base remained unmatched. For the CDR3, the DNA is TGTGCCAGCAGCTTGGGACTAGCGGGAGCCACAGATACGCAGTATTTT. Translated: CASSLGLAGATDTQYF. The whole variable domain, remainder taken from reference TRBV7-9 and TRBJ2-3, is DTGVSQNPRHKITKRGQNVTFRCDPISEHNRLYWYRQTLGQGPEFLTYFQNEAQLEKSRLLSDRFSAERPKGSFSTLEIQRTEQGDSAMYLCASSLGLAGATDTQYFGPGTRLTVL.

This clone has just one count. This chain connects TRBV7-9 to TRBJ2-7; the D is unclear. CDR1 is SEHNR and CDR2 is FQNEAQ in the germline V gene (reference sequence). The CDR3 totals 11 residues. V lost 5 bases and J 9 bases, leaving 11 bases between the germline ends. In DNA, the CDR3 is TGTGCCAGCAGCACCCGAACCGTGCAGTACTTC. Encoded protein: CASSTRTVQYF.

The V gene is TRBV5-3, the J gene TRBJ2-1, with TRBD2 as a possible D gene (6 bases). TRBV5-3 is identified as an open reading frame with a role that is uncertain. Trimming pared 4 bases from V and 2 bases from J, leaving 16 bases between. This CDR3 comprises 16 residues. This CDR3 is CARSARLDETYNEQFF. The CDR3 region has the DNA TGTGCCAGAAGCGCCAGACTAGATGAGACCTACAATGAGCAGTTCTTC.

The V gene is TRBV10-3, the J gene TRBJ2-5, with no clear D. CDR3 length: 15 amino acids. Trimming took 0 bases from V and 8 from J, leaving 16 bases between them. From germline, CDR1 is ENHRY and CDR2 SYGVKD. The CDR3 loop is CAISESGLLLATQYF. The CDR3 DNA reads TGTGCCATCAGTGAGTCGGGCCTCCTATTGGCCACCCAGTACTTC.

This clone was recorded once. The chain couples TRBV14 to TRBJ2-7; 11 nucleotides agree with TRBD1. In germline, CDR1 is SGHDN, CDR2 FVKESK. This CDR3 region has 14 residues. Unmatched junction bases numbered 5, after V lost 5 bases and J lost 5 bases. As DNA, the CDR3 is TGTGCCAGCAGCGCGGGACAGGGGGTGAACGAGCAGTACTTC. This sequence encodes CASSAGQGVNEQYF. The full variable domain, with the rest looked up from reference TRBV14 and TRBJ2-7, is EAGVTQFPSHSVIEKGQTVTLRCDPISGHDNLYWYRRVMGKEIKFLLHFVKESKQDESGMPNNRFLAERTGGTYSTLKVQPAELEDSGVYFCASSAGQGVNEQYFGPGTRLTVT.

At least ten counts were recorded for this clone. J is TRBJ1-4 and V is TRBV4-2; D gene uncertain. CDR3 length: 15 amino acids. The V gene's germline CDR1 is LGHNA and CDR2 YNFKEQ. Trimming removed 0 bases at V and 4 bases at J, with 9 bases between. CDR3 coding DNA: TGTGCCAGCAGCCAAGATCCAGTTAGTAATGAAAAACTGTTTTTT. Amino acid sequence: CASSQDPVSNEKLFF.

This CDR3 is CATLNRGLIDTQYF. The CDR3 DNA follows: TGTGCCACGCTAAACAGGGGCCTAATAGATACGCAGTATTTT. The chain recombines TRBV10-3 with TRBJ2-3; TRBD1 agrees at 7 bases. This CDR3 has 14 residues. Germline V lookup: CDR1 ENHRY, CDR2 SYGVKD. The ends lost 10 bases at V and 5 bases at J; junction bases unmatched: 12.